This T cell receptor (beta chain) came from a study of T cell responses to AZD1222 COVID-19 vaccine. The V segment lost 3 bases and the J segment 1 base; nucleotides outside the gene matches: 5. Germline values: CDR1 MNHEY, CDR2 SVGAGI. The CDR3 sequence is 16 residues long. Only in-frame clones appear in the TCRdb table, and some are missing; sequencing was by immunoSEQ multiplex PCR. There are roughly 80,000 clones in the sample; more than 75% occur only once, and more than 4.5% lies in the top ten. Sequencing was performed on peripheral blood, taken on day 0 of MenACWY control vaccination. This chain joins TRBV6-5 and TRBJ2-2; 7 bases agree with TRBD1. The receptor was derived from an adult in good health. Here the CDR3 DNA reads TGTGCCAGCAGTTATAGTCGGGACAGGAACACCGGGGAGCTGTTTTTT. Translating it yields CASSYSRDRNTGELFF.